Shown below are 27 T cell receptor beta chains from a single sample sequenced in a study of cytomegalovirus exposure and HLA in healthy donors. The PCR employed 60 Vbeta primers together with 13 Jbeta primers. Method: immunoSEQ multiplex PCR; TCRdb's copy keeps in-frame clones and lacks some. The repertoire holds roughly 110,000 clones, with over 65% as singletons. Material: PBMCs. The receptors stem from a woman aged 35 to 49 in good health and CMV-seropositive.

The genes are TRBV7-8 and TRBJ1-1, with D perhaps TRBD1 (5 bases). The germline CDR1 and CDR2 sequences are SGHVS and FQNEAQ. This CDR3 has 16 amino acids. The V end was cut by 1 base, the J end by 4 bases, with 16 bases between. This CDR3 is CASSLVGAGWSTEAFF. CDR3 DNA: TGTGCCAGCAGCTTAGTTGGGGCAGGGTGGAGCACTGAAGCTTTCTTT.

This clone has just a few counts. The rearrangement joins TRBV5-8 to TRBJ1-5, with D uncertain. Looked up from germline, CDR1 is SGHTS and CDR2 is YDEGEE. This CDR3 is 14 amino acids long. V lost 0 bases and J 5 bases, leaving 9 bases between the germline ends. The CDR3 DNA follows: TGTGCCAGCAGCTTGGGCACAGCTTATCAGCCCCAGCATTTT. Protein product: CASSLGTAYQPQHF.

The rearrangement joins TRBV5-1 to TRBJ2-3; no firm D call. With 0 bases removed from V and 0 bases from J, the gap between germline ends came to 8 bases. Germline V gene data show CDR1 as SGHRS and CDR2 as YFSETQ. The CDR3 length is 15 residues. The DNA for the CDR3 is TGCGCCAGCAGCTTGGGACTGGCTAGCACAGATACGCAGTATTTT. Amino acid sequence: CASSLGLASTDTQYF.

This chain uses TRBV4-3 with TRBJ1-1; D is perhaps TRBD1 (6 bases). The CDR3 spans 15 residues. With 4 bases removed from V and 2 bases from J, the gap between germline ends came to 14 bases. From germline, CDR1 is LGHNA and CDR2 YSLEER. The CDR3 nucleotides read TGCGCCAGCAGCCGACCTGCGGGGGGCAACACTGAAGCTTTCTTT. This codes for CASSRPAGGNTEAFF.

This clone was counted only a few times. V gene TRBV30 combines with J gene TRBJ2-1; D gene ambiguous. The germline V and J ends were trimmed by 0 bases and 3 bases, with 6 bases remaining between them. This CDR3 is built from 13 residues. Germline lookup yields CDR1 GTSNPN and CDR2 SVGIG (reference sequence). In DNA, the CDR3 is TGTGCCTGGAGTGTGGGCAACTACAATGAGCAGTTCTTC. Translated, it gives CAWSVGNYNEQFF.

The chain combines TRBV5-4 with TRBJ2-2; D is possibly TRBD1 (5 bases). Trimming removed 2 bases at V and 3 bases at J, with 8 bases between. Per germline, CDR1 SGHNT and CDR2 YYREEE (reference sequence). The CDR3 loop spans 14 amino acids. CDR3 region: CASSFAGYTGELFF. In DNA form, the CDR3 reads TGTGCCAGCAGCTTCGCAGGGTACACCGGGGAGCTGTTTTTT.

For the CDR3, the DNA is TGTGCCAGCTCACCAGGGGGGGGGCGTAATCAGCCCCAGCATTTT. This translates into CASSPGGGRNQPQHF. V is TRBV18 and J is TRBJ1-5; perhaps TRBD1 as D (6 bases). Trimming took off 2 bases at V and 4 bases at J, with 12 bases between the two ends. The CDR3 covers 15 residues. Germline assignment: CDR1 KGHSH and CDR2 LQKENI.

This clone was recorded only once. This rearrangement joins TRBV19 to TRBJ1-2, with D uncertain. Germline CDR1 is LNHDA and CDR2 is SQIVND (reference sequence). The CDR3 spans 13 residues. V was cut by 9 bases and J by 1 base, with 12 bases left in between. This chain's CDR3 is CASGGSGNYGYTF. CDR3 sequence (DNA): TGTGCCAGCGGAGGCAGCGGTAACTATGGCTACACCTTC.

This clone was counted a few times. The J gene is TRBJ2-7, the V gene TRBV2, with TRBD2 identical over 9 bases. This CDR3 contains 14 residues. Germline lookup yields CDR1 SNHLY and CDR2 FYNNEI. Losses at the gene ends were 3 bases for V and 4 bases for J; bases not matched to a gene: 4. The CDR3 loop is CASSDSGGRYEQYF. CDR3 bases: TGTGCCAGCAGTGATAGCGGGGGTAGATACGAGCAGTACTTC.

This sequence joins TRBV19 and TRBJ2-5, with 11 nucleotides matching TRBD2. There are 15 residues in the CDR3. V was clipped by 5 bases and J by 3 bases; unmatched bases: 5. Germline V CDR1 and CDR2: LNHDA, SQIVND (reference sequence). The CDR3 DNA follows: TGTGCCAGTAGTGGGACTAGCGGACTGAAAGAGACCCAGTACTTC. Translated: CASSGTSGLKETQYF.

V gene TRBV9 combines with J gene TRBJ2-1; D is ambiguous. The germline gives CDR1 SGDLS, CDR2 YYNGEE. The CDR3 totals 15 residues. V was trimmed by 3 bases and J by 0 bases, leaving 10 bases between them. This chain's CDR3 is CASSATEISYNEQFF. The CDR3 nucleotides read TGTGCCAGCAGCGCCACGGAGATCTCCTACAATGAGCAGTTCTTC.

In its sample, this clone was seen once. This sequence joins TRBV29-1 and TRBJ2-5; D may be TRBD1 (5 bases). The V gene lost 1 base and the J gene lost 5 bases, with 8 bases spanning the gap. This CDR3 has 12 residues. Germline V gene sequence: CDR1 SQVTM, CDR2 ANQGSEA. The CDR3 DNA is TGCAGCGTTGAAGGGGGCGCGGAGACCCAGTACTTC. It translates to CSVEGGAETQYF.

This clone was observed a few times. This sequence joins TRBV19 and TRBJ1-5, with 7 bases that match TRBD1. The length of the CDR3 is 14 residues. V was clipped by 7 bases and J by 4 bases; unmatched bases: 7. Per the germline V gene, CDR1 is LNHDA and CDR2 is SQIVND (reference sequence). CDR3 coding DNA: TGTGCCAGTAACTACCGACAGGGTAATCAGCCCCAGCATTTT. Protein product: CASNYRQGNQPQHF.

The chain links TRBV20-1 to TRBJ1-2, with D tentatively TRBD1 (5 bases). V was cut by 7 bases and J by 3 bases, with 9 bases left in between. Germline V CDR1 and CDR2: DFQATT, SNEGSKA (reference sequence). The CDR3 spans 11 residues. The CDR3 region has the DNA TGCAGTGTTTCGGGGGACTATGGCTACACCTTC. It is translated as CSVSGDYGYTF.

V gene TRBV4-2 combines with J gene TRBJ2-3, with D maybe TRBD1 (6 bases). V lost 3 bases, J lost 8 bases, and 15 bases lay in between. The germline CDR1 and CDR2 sequences are LGHNA and YNFKEQ. The CDR3 covers 14 residues. CDR3: CASSHEQGRGTQYF. The CDR3 nucleotides are TGTGCCAGCAGCCATGAACAGGGAAGGGGTACGCAGTATTTT.

The chain joins TRBV4-3 to TRBJ2-7; D is possibly TRBD2 (7 bases). This CDR3 is built from 16 residues. Germline loops: CDR1 LGHNA, CDR2 YSLEER. V lost 1 base and J 2 bases, leaving 15 bases between the germline ends. CDR3 in amino acids: CASSQAWQGTTYEQYF. The CDR3 DNA follows: TGCGCCAGCAGCCAAGCATGGCAGGGGACTACCTACGAGCAGTACTTC.

This sequence joins TRBV15 and TRBJ2-1, with 10 bases matching TRBD2. Germline V gene data show CDR1 as LNHNV and CDR2 as YYDKDF (reference sequence). The CDR3 loop spans 17 amino acids. Trimming removed 4 bases from V and 2 bases from J; junction bases left unmatched: 8. The CDR3 DNA follows: TGTGCCACCAGCAAGCCCCCCGGGACTAGCGCCTACAATGAGCAGTTCTTC. Protein: CATSKPPGTSAYNEQFF.

This clone was observed a handful of times. Mismatch with germline at one junction end may stem from a read error. The chain carries TRBV7-7 and TRBJ2-3; maybe TRBD2 (5 bases). The CDR3 totals 15 residues. The V gene's germline CDR1 is SSHAT and CDR2 FNYEAQ (reference sequence). Written as DNA, the CDR3 is TGTGCTAGCAGCCCGAGCGGAGGTTTCACAGATACGCAGTATTTT. It translates to CASSPSGGFTDTQYF.

The V gene is TRBV5-4, the J gene TRBJ2-5, with 8 bases lining up with TRBD2. CDR1 and CDR2 (germline): SGHNT, YYREEE (reference sequence). Trimming took 4 bases from V and 5 from J; bases not matched to a gene: 13. The CDR3 is 16 amino acids. The CDR3 DNA is TGTGCCAGCAGCCCCGCCTCCGGGACTAGGGGCGAGACCCAGTACTTC. Translation gives CASSPASGTRGETQYF. The whole variable domain, filled in from reference TRBV5-4 and TRBJ2-5, reads ETGVTQSPTHLIKTRGQQVTLRCSSQSGHNTVSWYQQALGQGPQFIFQYYREEENGRGNFPPRFSGLQFPNYSSELNVNALELDDSALYLCASSPASGTRGETQYFGPGTRLLVL.

In regard to this clone: The same CDR3 can be traced to other DNA sequences in this sample. CDR3 coding DNA: TGTGCCAGCAGCTTGGACAGCTCTGGCTACACCTTC. This encodes CASSLDSSGYTF. The rearrangement uses TRBV7-9 and TRBJ1-2; possible D gene TRBD1, 6 bases. The ends were cut back, 3 bases at V and 7 bases at J, with 9 bases in the middle. The CDR3 totals 12 residues. CDR1 is SEHNR, CDR2 FQNEAQ, per germline (reference sequence).

The chain combines TRBV2 with TRBJ1-5; 8 nucleotides line up with TRBD1. V gave up 6 bases and J gave up 2 bases; unmatched junction bases: 9. This CDR3 contains 16 residues. CDR1 is SNHLY, CDR2 FYNNEI, per germline. The CDR3 here is CASRAHRGSGNQPQHF. In DNA form, the CDR3 reads TGTGCCAGCAGGGCCCACAGGGGGTCGGGCAATCAGCCCCAGCATTTT.

This clone has only one observation. The chain is built from TRBV6-1 and TRBJ1-5, with D unresolved. V dropped 0 bases and J dropped 7 bases, with 7 bases sitting between them. The CDR3 runs to 13 residues. Germline-derived CDR1 and CDR2 are MNHNS and SASEGT. CDR3 region: CASSEALRQPQHF. CDR3 in DNA: TGTGCCAGCAGTGAAGCGCTACGGCAGCCCCAGCATTTT.

The chain has TRBV7-9 and TRBJ1-2; D is perhaps TRBD1 (5 bases). V lost 4 bases and J lost 8, with 20 bases in between. Germline CDR1 is SEHNR and CDR2 is FQNEAQ (reference sequence). The CDR3 consists of 15 residues. The CDR3 coding sequence is TGTGCCAGCAGCTCAGGGACGGGGGAAAGGGGCGGCTACACCTTC. It specifies CASSSGTGERGGYTF.

This clone was observed a few times. The V gene is TRBV7-3, the J gene TRBJ2-7; 12 bases are shared with TRBD2. V trimming: 3 bases; J trimming: 1 base; junction bases outside the gene matches: 13. CDR1 and CDR2 (germline): SGHTA, FQGTGA. The CDR3 is 19 amino acids. CDR3 nucleotide sequence: TGTGCCAGCAGCTTCCTAACTAGCGGGGGGTCCTTCTCTTCCTACGAGCAGTACTTC. It translates to CASSFLTSGGSFSSYEQYF.

This clone showed up just a few times. This chain links TRBV7-6 with TRBJ2-3; D gene unclear. The V end was cut by 0 bases, the J end by 4 bases, with 14 bases between. The CDR3 contains 16 residues. Germline V gene data show CDR1 as SGHVS and CDR2 as FNYEAQ. This chain's CDR3 is CASSLARQPESDTQYF. For the CDR3, the DNA is TGTGCCAGCAGCTTAGCGCGCCAACCCGAATCAGATACGCAGTATTTT.

This clone was observed a few times. The chain combines TRBV5-1 with TRBJ2-3, with D possibly being TRBD2 (5 bases). The germline V gene has CDR1 SGHRS and CDR2 YFSETQ. The CDR3 runs to 13 residues. V was cut by 4 bases and J by 2 bases, with 8 bases left in between. The CDR3 spells CASSRDFTDTQYF. CDR3 bases: TGCGCCAGCAGCCGGGATTTCACAGATACGCAGTATTTT. Filled out from reference TRBV5-1 and TRBJ2-3, the complete variable domain reads KAGVTQTPRYLIKTRGQQVTLSCSPISGHRSVSWYQQTPGQGLQFLFEYFSETQRNKGNFPGRFSGRQFSNSRSEMNVSTLELGDSALYLCASSRDFTDTQYFGPGTRLTVL.

J is TRBJ1-3 and V is TRBV28, with D possibly matching TRBD1 (6 bases). V gave up 6 bases and J gave up 4 bases, with 25 bases separating them. This CDR3 spans 18 amino acids. The germline V gene has CDR1 MDHEN and CDR2 SYDVKM. The CDR3 spells CASSSSGGGGWEGNTIYF. DNA of the CDR3: TGTGCCAGCAGCTCTTCGGGTGGGGGGGGCTGGGAAGGAAACACCATATATTTT.